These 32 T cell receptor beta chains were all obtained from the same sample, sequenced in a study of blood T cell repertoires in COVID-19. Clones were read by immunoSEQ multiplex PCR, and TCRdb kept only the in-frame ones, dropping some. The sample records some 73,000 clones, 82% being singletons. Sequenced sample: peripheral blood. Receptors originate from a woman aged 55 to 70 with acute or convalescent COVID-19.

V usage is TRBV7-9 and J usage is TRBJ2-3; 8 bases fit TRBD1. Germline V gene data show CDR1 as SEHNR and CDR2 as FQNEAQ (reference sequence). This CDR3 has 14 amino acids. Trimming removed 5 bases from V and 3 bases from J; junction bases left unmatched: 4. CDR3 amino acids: CASSRRTGTDTQYF. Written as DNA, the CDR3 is TGTGCCAGCAGCAGGCGGACAGGGACAGATACGCAGTATTTT. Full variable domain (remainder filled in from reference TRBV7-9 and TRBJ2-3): DTGVSQNPRHKITKRGQNVTFRCDPISEHNRLYWYRQTLGQGPEFLTYFQNEAQLEKSRLLSDRFSAERPKGSFSTLEIQRTEQGDSAMYLCASSRRTGTDTQYFGPGTRLTVL.

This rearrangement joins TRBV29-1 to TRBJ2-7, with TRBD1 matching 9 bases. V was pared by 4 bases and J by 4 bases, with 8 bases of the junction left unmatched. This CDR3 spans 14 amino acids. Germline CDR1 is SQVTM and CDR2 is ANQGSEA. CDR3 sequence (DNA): TGCAGCGTTGTGTTGGGACAGGGTGGATACGAGCAGTACTTC. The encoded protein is CSVVLGQGGYEQYF.

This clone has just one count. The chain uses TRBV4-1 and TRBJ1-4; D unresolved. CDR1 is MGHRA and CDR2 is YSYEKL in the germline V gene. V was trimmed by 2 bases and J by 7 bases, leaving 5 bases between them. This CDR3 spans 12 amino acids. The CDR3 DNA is TGCGCCAGCAGCCAACCAGTTGAAAAACTGTTTTTT. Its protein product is CASSQPVEKLFF.

DNA of the CDR3: TGTGCCAGATGCGCCAACAGGGCCCTCTCCTACGAGCAGTACTTC. This encodes CARCANRALSYEQYF. The chain is built from TRBV3-1 (or the pseudogene TRBV3-2) and TRBJ2-7; a possible D gene is TRBD1 (6 bases). The V end lost 9 bases, the J end lost 0 bases, and 18 bases lay between the germline ends. The germline V gene encodes CDR1 LGHDT and CDR2 YNNKEL (reference sequence). The CDR3 runs 15 residues.

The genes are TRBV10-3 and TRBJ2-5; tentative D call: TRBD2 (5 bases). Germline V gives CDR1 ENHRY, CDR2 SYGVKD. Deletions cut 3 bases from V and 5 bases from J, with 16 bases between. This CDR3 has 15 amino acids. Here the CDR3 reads CAISDPRLGGETQYF. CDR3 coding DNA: TGTGCCATCAGTGACCCCAGGCTAGGCGGGGAGACCCAGTACTTC.

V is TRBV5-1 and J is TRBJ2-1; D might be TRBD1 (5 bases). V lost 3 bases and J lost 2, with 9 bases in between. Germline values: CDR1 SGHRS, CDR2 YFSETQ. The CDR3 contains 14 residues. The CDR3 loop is CASSSQGAYNEQFF. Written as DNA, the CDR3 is TGCGCCAGCAGCTCCCAAGGGGCCTACAATGAGCAGTTCTTC.

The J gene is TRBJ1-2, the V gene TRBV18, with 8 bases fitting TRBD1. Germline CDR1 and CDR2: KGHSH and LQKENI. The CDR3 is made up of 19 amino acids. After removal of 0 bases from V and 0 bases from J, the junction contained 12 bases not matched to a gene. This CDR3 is CASSPPQGQAKHTNYGYTF. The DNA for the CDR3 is TGTGCCAGCTCACCACCACAGGGACAGGCAAAACACACTAACTATGGCTACACCTTC.

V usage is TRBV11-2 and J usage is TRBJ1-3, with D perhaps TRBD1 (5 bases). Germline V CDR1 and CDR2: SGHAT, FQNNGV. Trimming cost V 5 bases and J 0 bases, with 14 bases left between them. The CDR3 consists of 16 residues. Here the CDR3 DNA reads TGTGCCAGCAGCGTAACAGGATACCTCTCTGGAAACACCATATATTTT. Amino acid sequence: CASSVTGYLSGNTIYF.

The CDR3 coding sequence is TGTGCCAGCAGTTTCTCCTTAACTACAGGGGACGGAGAGACCCAGTACTTC. This encodes CASSFSLTTGDGETQYF. The chain joins TRBV5-5 to TRBJ2-5; TRBD1 matches 7 bases. Losses at the gene ends were 5 bases for V and 4 bases for J; bases not matched to a gene: 17. Germline loops: CDR1 SGHKS, CDR2 YYEKEE (reference sequence). The CDR3 runs to 17 residues.

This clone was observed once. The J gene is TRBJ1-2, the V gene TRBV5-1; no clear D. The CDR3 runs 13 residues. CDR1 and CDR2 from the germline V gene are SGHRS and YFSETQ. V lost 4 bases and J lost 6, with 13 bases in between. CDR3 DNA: TGCGCCAGCAGCCCGGCGGGAGAGGATGGCTACACCTTC. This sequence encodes CASSPAGEDGYTF.

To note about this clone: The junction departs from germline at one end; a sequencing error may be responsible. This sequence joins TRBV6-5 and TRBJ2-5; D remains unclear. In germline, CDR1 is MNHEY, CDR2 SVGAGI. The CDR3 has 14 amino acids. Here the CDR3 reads CASSDSGSQETQYF. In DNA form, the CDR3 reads TGTGCCAGCAGTGACTCGGGCAGCCAAGAGACCCAGTACTTC.

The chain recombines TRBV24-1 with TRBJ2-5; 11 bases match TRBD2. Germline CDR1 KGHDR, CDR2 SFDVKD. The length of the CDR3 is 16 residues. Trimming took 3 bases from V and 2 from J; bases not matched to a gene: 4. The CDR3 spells CATSDPIAGGQETQYF. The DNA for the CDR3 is TGTGCCACCAGTGATCCTATAGCGGGGGGGCAAGAGACCCAGTACTTC.

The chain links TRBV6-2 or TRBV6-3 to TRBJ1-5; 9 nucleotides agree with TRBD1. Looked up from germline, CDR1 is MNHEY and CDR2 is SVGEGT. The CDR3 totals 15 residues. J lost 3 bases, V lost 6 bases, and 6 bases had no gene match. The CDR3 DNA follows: TGTGCCAGCAGCGGGGACAGGGTTGCCAATCAGCCCCAGCATTTT. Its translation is CASSGDRVANQPQHF.

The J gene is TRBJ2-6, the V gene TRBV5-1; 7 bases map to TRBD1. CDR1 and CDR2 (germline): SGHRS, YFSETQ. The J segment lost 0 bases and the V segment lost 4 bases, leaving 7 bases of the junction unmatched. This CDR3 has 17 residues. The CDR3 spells CASSLGQVLSGANVLTF. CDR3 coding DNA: TGCGCCAGCAGCCTAGGACAGGTTCTCTCTGGGGCCAACGTCCTGACTTTC.

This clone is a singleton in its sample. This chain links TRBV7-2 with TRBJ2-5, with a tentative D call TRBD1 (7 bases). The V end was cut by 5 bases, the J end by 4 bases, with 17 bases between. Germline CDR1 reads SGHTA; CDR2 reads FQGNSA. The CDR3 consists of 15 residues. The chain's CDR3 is CASSARRGPGETQYF. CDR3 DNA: TGTGCCAGCAGCGCGCGGAGGGGGCCGGGAGAGACCCAGTACTTC.

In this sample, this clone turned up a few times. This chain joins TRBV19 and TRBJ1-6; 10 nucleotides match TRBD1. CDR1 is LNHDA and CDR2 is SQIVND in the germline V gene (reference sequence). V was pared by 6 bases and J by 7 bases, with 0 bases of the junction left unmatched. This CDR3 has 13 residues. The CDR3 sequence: CASRTGGNSPLHF. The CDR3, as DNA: TGTGCCAGTAGGACAGGGGGCAATTCACCCCTCCACTTT.

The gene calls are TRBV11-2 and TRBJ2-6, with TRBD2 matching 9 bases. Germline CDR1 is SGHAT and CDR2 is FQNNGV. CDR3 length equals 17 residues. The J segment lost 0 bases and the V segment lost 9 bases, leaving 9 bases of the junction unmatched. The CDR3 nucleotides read TGTGCCAGTCGGGCGGGAGGGCGAAGCTCTGGGGCCAACGTCCTGACTTTC. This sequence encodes CASRAGGRSSGANVLTF.

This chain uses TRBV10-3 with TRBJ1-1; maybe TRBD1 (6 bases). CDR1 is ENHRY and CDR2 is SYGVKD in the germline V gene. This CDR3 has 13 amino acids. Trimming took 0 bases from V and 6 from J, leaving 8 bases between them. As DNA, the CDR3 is TGTGCCATCAGTGAGTCCGGACAGTCTGAAGCTTTCTTT. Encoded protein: CAISESGQSEAFF.

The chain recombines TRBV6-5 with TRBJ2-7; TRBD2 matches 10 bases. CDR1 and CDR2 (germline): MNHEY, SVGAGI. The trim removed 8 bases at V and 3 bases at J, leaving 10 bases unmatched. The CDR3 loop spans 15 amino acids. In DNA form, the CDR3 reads TGTGCCAGCCGCAGGGGTAGCGGGGGGAACTACGAGCAGTACTTC. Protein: CASRRGSGGNYEQYF.

This CDR3 reads CASRGPPTGFQEVTQETQYF. The CDR3 nucleotides read TGTGCCAGCAGAGGCCCTCCCACAGGGTTTCAGGAAGTTACTCAAGAGACCCAGTACTTC. The rearrangement links TRBV2 to TRBJ2-5, with D possibly matching TRBD1 (6 bases). CDR3 length equals 20 residues. Germline V gene lookup returns CDR1 SNHLY and CDR2 FYNNEI. V was trimmed by 6 bases and J by 2 bases, leaving 31 bases between them. Using reference TRBV2 and TRBJ2-5 for the parts outside the CDR3, the full variable domain is EPEVTQTPSHQVTQMGQEVILRCVPISNHLYFYWYRQILGQKVEFLVSFYNNEISEKSEIFDDQFSVERPDGSNFTLKIRSTKLEDSAMYFCASRGPPTGFQEVTQETQYFGPGTRLLVL.

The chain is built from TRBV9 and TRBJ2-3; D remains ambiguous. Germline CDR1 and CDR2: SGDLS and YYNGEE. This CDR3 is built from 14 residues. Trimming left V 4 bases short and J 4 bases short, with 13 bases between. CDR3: CASSPRSSPDTQYF. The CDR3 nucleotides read TGTGCCAGCAGCCCCCGTAGCAGCCCAGATACGCAGTATTTT.

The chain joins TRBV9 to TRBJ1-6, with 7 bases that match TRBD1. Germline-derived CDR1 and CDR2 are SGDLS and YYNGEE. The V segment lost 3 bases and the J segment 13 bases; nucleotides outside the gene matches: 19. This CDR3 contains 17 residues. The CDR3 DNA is TGTGCCAGCAGCGAAGCCGGTGGGGACAGAGTATTCCGGCCCCTCCACTTT. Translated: CASSEAGGDRVFRPLHF.

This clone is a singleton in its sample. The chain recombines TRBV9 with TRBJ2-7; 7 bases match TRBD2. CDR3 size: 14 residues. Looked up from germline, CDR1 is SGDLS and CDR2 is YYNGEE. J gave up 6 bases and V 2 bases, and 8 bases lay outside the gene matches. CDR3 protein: CASSVGLWGGEQYF. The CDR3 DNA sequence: TGTGCCAGCAGCGTTGGGCTATGGGGGGGCGAGCAGTACTTC.

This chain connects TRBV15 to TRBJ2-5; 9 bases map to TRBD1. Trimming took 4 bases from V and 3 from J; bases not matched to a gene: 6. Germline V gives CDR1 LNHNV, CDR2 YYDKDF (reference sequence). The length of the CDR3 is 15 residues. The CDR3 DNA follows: TGTGCCACCAGCAAAAGGGACAGGGATAAAGAGACCCAGTACTTC. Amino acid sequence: CATSKRDRDKETQYF. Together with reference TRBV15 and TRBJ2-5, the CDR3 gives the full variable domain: DAMVIQNPRYQVTQFGKPVTLSCSQTLNHNVMYWYQQKSSQAPKLLFHYYDKDFNNEADTPDNFQSRRPNTSFCFLDIRSPGLGDTAMYLCATSKRDRDKETQYFGPGTRLLVL.

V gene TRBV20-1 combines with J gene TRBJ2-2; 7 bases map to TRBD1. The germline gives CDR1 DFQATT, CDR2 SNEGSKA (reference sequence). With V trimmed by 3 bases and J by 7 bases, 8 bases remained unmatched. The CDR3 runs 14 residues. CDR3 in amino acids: CSASGGQRGGELFF. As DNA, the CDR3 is TGCAGTGCTAGTGGGGGACAGAGAGGCGGGGAGCTGTTTTTT.

The CDR3: CASSPKDRGDTEAFF. As DNA, the CDR3 is TGTGCCAGCTCACCGAAGGACAGGGGTGACACTGAAGCTTTCTTT. The V and J genes are TRBV18 and TRBJ1-1; 9 nucleotides agree with TRBD1. Germline V gives CDR1 KGHSH, CDR2 LQKENI. This CDR3 region has 15 residues. J gave up 3 bases and V 3 bases, and 5 bases lay outside the gene matches.

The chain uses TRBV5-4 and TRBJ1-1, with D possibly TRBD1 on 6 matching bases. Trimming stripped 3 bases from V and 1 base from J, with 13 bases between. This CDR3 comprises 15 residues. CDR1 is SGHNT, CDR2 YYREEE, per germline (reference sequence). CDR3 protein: CASSSNTGRNTEAFF. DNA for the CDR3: TGTGCCAGCAGCTCCAATACAGGGAGGAACACTGAAGCTTTCTTT.

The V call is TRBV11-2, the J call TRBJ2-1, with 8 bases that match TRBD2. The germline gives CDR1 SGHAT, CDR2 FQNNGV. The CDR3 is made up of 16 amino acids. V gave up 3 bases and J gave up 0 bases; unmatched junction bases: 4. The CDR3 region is CASSFLRGGSYNEQFF. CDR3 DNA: TGTGCCAGCAGCTTTTTACGGGGGGGCTCCTACAATGAGCAGTTCTTC.

In DNA, the CDR3 is TGTGCCAGCGGAGCGGGAGAGGGCGATACGCAGTATTTT. This encodes CASGAGEGDTQYF. V gene TRBV5-6 combines with J gene TRBJ2-3, with 8 bases aligning to TRBD2. Germline-derived CDR1 and CDR2 are SGHDT and YYEEEE. The CDR3 totals 13 residues. Unmatched junction bases numbered 7, after V lost 7 bases and J lost 6 bases.

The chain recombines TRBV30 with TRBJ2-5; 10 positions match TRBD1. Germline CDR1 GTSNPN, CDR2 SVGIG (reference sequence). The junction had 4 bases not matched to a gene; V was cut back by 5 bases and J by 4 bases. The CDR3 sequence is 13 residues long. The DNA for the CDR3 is TGTGCCTGGCAGACAGGGGGCGCAGAGACCCAGTACTTC. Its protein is CAWQTGGAETQYF. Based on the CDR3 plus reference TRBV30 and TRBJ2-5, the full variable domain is SQTIHQWPATLVQPVGSPLSLECTVEGTSNPNLYWYRQAAGRGLQLLFYSVGIGQISSEVPQNLSASRPQDRQFILSSKKLLLSDSGFYLCAWQTGGAETQYFGPGTRLLVL.

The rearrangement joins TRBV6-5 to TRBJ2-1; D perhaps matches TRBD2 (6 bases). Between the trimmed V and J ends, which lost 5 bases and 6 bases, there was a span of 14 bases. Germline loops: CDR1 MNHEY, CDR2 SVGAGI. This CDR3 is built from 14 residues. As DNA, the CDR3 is TGTGCCAGCAGTAGGCAGGCTAGCGCCAATGAGCAGTTCTTC. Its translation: CASSRQASANEQFF.

CDR3 DNA: TGTGCCAGCAGTTGGACTAGAACCGGGGAGCTGTTTTTT. Its translation is CASSWTRTGELFF. The V and J genes are TRBV12-3 or TRBV12-4 and TRBJ2-2; 7 nucleotides match TRBD2. This CDR3 is 13 amino acids long. V trimming: 4 bases; J trimming: 5 bases; junction bases outside the gene matches: 1.